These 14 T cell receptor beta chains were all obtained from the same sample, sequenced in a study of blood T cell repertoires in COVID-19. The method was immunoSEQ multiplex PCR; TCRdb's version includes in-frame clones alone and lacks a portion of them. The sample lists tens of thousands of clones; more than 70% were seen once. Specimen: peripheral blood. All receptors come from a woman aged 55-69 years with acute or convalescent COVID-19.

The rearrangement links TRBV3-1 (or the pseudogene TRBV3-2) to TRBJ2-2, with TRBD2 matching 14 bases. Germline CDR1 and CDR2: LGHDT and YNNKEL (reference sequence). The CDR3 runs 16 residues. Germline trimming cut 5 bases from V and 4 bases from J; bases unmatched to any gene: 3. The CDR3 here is CASSEGLAGATGELFF. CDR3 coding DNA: TGTGCCAGCAGCGAGGGACTAGCGGGAGCCACCGGGGAGCTGTTTTTT.

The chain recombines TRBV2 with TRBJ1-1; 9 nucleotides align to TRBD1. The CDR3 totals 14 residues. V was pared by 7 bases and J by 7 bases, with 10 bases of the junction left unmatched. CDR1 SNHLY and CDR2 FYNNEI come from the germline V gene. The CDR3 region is CASKVDRGSGEAFF. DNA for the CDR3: TGTGCCAGCAAAGTCGACAGGGGGTCGGGTGAAGCTTTCTTT.

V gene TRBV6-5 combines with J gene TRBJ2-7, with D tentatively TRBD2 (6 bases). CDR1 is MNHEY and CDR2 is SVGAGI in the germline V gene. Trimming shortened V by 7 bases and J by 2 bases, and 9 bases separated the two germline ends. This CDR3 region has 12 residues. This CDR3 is CASTGGTYEQYF. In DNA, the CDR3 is TGTGCCAGCACCGGGGGAACCTACGAGCAGTACTTC.

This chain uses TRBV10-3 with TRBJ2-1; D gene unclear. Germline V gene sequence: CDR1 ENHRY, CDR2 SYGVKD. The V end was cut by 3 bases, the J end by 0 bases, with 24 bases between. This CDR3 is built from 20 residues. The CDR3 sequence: CAISDPPPLRSSYSYNEQFF. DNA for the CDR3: TGTGCCATCAGTGACCCCCCCCCGCTCCGATCGTCCTACTCCTACAATGAGCAGTTCTTC.

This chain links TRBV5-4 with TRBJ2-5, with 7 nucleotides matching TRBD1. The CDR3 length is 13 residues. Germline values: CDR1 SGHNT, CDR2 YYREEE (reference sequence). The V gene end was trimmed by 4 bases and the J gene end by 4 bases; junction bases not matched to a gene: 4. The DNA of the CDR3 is TGTGCCAGCAGCCGGAACAGGGGAGAGACCCAGTACTTC. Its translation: CASSRNRGETQYF.

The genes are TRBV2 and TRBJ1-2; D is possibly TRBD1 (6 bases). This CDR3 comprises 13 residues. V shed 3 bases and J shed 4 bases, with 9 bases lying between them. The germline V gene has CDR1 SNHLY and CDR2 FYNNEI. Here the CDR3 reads CASSDRGAYGYTF. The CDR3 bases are TGTGCCAGCAGTGACAGGGGTGCCTATGGCTACACCTTC.

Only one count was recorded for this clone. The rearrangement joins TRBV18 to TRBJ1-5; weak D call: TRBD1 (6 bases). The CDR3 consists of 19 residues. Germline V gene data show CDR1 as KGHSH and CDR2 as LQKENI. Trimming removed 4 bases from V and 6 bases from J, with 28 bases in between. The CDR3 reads CASSLRTVGLIQNSQPQHF. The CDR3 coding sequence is TGTGCCAGCTCACTTCGGACAGTGGGGCTTATCCAGAATAGTCAGCCCCAGCATTTT. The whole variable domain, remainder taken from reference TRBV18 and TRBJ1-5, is NAGVMQNPRHLVRRRGQEARLRCSPMKGHSHVYWYRQLPEEGLKFMVYLQKENIIDESGMPKERFSAEFPKEGPSILRIQQVVRGDSAAYFCASSLRTVGLIQNSQPQHFGDGTRLSIL.

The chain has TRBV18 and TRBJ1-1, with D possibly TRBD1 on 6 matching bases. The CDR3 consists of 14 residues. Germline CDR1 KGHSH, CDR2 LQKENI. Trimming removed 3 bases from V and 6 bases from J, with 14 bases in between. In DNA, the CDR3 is TGTGCCAGCTCACCTAACAGGGCCACTCCTGAAGCTTTCTTT. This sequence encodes CASSPNRATPEAFF.

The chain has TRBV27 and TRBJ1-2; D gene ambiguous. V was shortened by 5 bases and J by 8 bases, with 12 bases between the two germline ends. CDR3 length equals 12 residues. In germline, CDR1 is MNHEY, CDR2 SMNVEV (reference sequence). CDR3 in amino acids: CASSRWAGGYTF. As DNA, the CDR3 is TGTGCCAGCAGTCGCTGGGCGGGAGGCTACACCTTC.

CDR3 loop: CASRPINRGNQPQHF. CDR3 nucleotides: TGTGCCAGCAGACCCATCAACAGGGGCAATCAGCCCCAGCATTTT. The V and J genes are TRBV6-5 and TRBJ1-5; the D gene is possibly TRBD1 (6 bases). V was shortened by 6 bases and J by 2 bases, with 14 bases between the two germline ends. CDR1 is MNHEY, CDR2 SVGAGI, per germline. The CDR3 spans 15 residues.

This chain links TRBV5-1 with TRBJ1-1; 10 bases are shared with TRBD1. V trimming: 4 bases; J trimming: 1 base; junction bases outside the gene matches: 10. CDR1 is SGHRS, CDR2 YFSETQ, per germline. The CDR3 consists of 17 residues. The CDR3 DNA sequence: TGCGCCAGCAGCCTTACCGGGACAGGGGCGCAGAACACTGAAGCTTTCTTT. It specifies CASSLTGTGAQNTEAFF. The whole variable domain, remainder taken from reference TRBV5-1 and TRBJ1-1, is KAGVTQTPRYLIKTRGQQVTLSCSPISGHRSVSWYQQTPGQGLQFLFEYFSETQRNKGNFPGRFSGRQFSNSRSEMNVSTLELGDSALYLCASSLTGTGAQNTEAFFGQGTRLTVV.

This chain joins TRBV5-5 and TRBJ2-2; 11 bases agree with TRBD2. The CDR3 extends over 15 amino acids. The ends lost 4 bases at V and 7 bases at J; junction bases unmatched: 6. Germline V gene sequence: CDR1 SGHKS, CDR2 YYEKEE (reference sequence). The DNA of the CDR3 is TGTGCCAGCAGCGGCCCGGGACTAGCGGACGGGGAGCTGTTTTTT. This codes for CASSGPGLADGELFF.

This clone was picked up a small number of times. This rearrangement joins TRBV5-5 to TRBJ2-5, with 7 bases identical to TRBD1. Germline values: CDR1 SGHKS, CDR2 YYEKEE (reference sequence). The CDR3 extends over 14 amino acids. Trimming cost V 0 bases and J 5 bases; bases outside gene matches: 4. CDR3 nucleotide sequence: TGTGCCAGCAGCTTGGGAGGGGGCGCGGAGACCCAGTACTTC. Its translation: CASSLGGGAETQYF.

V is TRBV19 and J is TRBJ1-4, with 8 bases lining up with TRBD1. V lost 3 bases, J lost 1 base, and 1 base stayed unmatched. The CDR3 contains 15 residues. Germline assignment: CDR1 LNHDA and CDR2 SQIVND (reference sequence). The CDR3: CASSIGTGTNEKLFF. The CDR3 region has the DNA TGTGCCAGTAGTATCGGGACAGGAACTAATGAAAAACTGTTTTTT.